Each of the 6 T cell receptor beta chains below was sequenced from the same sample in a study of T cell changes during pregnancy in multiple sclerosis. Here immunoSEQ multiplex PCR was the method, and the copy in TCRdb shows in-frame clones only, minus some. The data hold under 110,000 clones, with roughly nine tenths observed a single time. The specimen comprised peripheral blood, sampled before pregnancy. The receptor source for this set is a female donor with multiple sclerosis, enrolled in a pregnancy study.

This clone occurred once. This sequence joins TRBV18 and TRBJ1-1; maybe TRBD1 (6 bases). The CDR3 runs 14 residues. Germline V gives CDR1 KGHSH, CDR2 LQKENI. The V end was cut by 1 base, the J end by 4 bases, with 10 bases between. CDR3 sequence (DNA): TGTGCCAGCTCACCACTCGGGGGGGCCACTGAAGCTTTCTTT. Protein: CASSPLGGATEAFF. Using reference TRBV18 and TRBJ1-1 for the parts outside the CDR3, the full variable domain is NAGVMQNPRHLVRRRGQEARLRCSPMKGHSHVYWYRQLPEEGLKFMVYLQKENIIDESGMPKERFSAEFPKEGPSILRIQQVVRGDSAAYFCASSPLGGATEAFFGQGTRLTVV.

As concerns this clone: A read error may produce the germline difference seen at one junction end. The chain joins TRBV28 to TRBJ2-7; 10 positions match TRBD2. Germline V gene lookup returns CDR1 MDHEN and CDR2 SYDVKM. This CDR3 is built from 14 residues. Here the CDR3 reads CASRASGRAYEPYF. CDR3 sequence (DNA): TGTGCCAGCAGGGCCAGCGGGAGGGCCTACGAGCCGTACTTC.

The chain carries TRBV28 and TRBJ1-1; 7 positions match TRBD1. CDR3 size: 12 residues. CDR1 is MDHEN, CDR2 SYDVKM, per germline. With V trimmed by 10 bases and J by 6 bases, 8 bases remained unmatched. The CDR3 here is CAIHDRVSEAFF. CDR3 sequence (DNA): TGTGCCATCCATGACAGGGTTTCTGAAGCTTTCTTT.

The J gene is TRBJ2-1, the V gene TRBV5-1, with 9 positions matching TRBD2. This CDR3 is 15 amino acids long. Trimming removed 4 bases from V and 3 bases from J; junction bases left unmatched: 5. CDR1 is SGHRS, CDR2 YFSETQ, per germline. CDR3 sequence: CASSSSGSDYNEQFF. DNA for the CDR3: TGCGCCAGCAGCAGTAGCGGGAGTGACTACAATGAGCAGTTCTTC. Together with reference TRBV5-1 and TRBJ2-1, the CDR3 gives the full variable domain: KAGVTQTPRYLIKTRGQQVTLSCSPISGHRSVSWYQQTPGQGLQFLFEYFSETQRNKGNFPGRFSGRQFSNSRSEMNVSTLELGDSALYLCASSSSGSDYNEQFFGPGTRLTVL.

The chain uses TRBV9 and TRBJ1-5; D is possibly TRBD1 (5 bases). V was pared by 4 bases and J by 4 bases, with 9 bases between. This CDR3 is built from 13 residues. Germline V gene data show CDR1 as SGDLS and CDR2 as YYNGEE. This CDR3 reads CASSSAGNQPQHF. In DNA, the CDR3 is TGTGCCAGCAGCTCCGCAGGGAATCAGCCCCAGCATTTT.

The CDR3 region is CASSTLGLAYEQYF. Here the CDR3 DNA reads TGTGCCAGCAGTACCCTCGGACTAGCCTACGAGCAGTACTTC. The chain is built from TRBV27 and TRBJ2-7, with TRBD2 identical over 7 bases. Germline V gene data show CDR1 as MNHEY and CDR2 as SMNVEV (reference sequence). V lost 5 bases and J lost 2; bases outside the gene matches: 6. CDR3 size: 14 residues.